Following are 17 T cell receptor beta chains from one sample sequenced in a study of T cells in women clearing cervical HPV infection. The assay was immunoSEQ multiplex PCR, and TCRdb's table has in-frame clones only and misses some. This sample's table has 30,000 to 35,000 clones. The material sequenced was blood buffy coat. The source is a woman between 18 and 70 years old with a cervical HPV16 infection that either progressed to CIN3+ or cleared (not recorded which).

CDR3 sequence: CASSLRASGGNEQFF. The DNA read from the CDR3 is TGTGCCAGCAGCTTAAGGGCTAGCGGGGGCAATGAG. J is TRBJ2-1 and V is TRBV7-3, with TRBD2 matching over 10 bases. The CDR3 end is not reached by the read, which stops 3 residues before it; the germline J gene fills it in. V gave up 1 base and J gave up 6 bases; unmatched junction bases: 3. The CDR3 is 15 amino acids. Germline CDR1 reads SGHTA; CDR2 reads FQGTGA.

This chain's CDR3 is CASSLVGQGNDYTF. The CDR3 DNA, read in part, is TGTGCCAGCAGCTTAGTGGGACAGGGCAATGAC. V and J are TRBV7-2 and TRBJ1-2, with 9 bases aligning to TRBD1. Read sequence stops 3 residues before the CDR3 end, and the germline J gene provides the missing end. The germline V gene has CDR1 SGHTA and CDR2 FQGNSA. The CDR3 consists of 14 residues. Filled out from reference TRBV7-2 and TRBJ1-2, the complete variable domain reads GAGVSQSPSNKVTEKGKDVELRCDPISGHTALYWYRQSLGQGLEFLIYFQGNSAPDKSGLPSDRFSAERTGGSVSTLTIQRTQQEDSAVYLCASSLVGQGNDYTFGSGTRLTVV.

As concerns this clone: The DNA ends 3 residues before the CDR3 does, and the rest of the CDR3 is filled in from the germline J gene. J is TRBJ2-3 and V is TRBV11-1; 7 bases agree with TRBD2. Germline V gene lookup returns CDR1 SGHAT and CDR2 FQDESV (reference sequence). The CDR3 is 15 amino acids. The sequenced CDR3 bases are TGTGCCAGCAGCTTAGCGGGGGGGTATGAAGAGACG. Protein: CASSLAGGYEET. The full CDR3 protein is CASSLAGGYEETQYF.

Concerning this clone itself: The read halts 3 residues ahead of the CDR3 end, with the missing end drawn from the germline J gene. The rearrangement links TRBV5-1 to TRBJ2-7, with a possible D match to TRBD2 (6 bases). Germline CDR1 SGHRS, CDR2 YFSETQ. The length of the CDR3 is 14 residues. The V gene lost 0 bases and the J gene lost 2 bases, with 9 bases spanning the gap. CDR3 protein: CASSLASGPYEQYF. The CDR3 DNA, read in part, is TGCGCCAGCAGCTTGGCAAGCGGGCCCTACGAG.

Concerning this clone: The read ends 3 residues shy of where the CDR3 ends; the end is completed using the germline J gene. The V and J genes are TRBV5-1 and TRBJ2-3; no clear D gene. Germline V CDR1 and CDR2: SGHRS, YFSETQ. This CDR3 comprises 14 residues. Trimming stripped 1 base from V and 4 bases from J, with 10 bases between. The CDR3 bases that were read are TGCGCCAGCAGCTTGAGTAGTCCTGCAGATACG. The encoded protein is CASSLSSPADT. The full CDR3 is CASSLSSPADTQYF.

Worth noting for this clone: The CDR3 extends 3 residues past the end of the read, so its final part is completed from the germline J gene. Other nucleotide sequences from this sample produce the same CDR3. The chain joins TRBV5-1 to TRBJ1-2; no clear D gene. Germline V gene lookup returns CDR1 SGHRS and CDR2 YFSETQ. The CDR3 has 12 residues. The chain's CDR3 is CASSLSSRGYTF. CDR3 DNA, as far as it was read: TGCGCCAGCAGCTTGAGTTCAAGGGGC. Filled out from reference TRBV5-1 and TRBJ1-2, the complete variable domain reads KAGVTQTPRYLIKTRGQQVTLSCSPISGHRSVSWYQQTPGQGLQFLFEYFSETQRNKGNFPGRFSGRQFSNSRSEMNVSTLELGDSALYLCASSLSSRGYTFGSGTRLTVV.

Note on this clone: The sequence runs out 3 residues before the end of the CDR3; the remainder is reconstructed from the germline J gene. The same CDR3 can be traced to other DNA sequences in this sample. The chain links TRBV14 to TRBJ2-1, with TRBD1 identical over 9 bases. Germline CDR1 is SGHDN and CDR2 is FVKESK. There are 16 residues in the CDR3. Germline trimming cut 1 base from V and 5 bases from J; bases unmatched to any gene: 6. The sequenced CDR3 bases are TGTGCCAGCAGCCAAGTGCCGGGACAGGGTGACAATGAG. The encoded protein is CASSQVPGQGDNE. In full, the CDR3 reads CASSQVPGQGDNEQFF.

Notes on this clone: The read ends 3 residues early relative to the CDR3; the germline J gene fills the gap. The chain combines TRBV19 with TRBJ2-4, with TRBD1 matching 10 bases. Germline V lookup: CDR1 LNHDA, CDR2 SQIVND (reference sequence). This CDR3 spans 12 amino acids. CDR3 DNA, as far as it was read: TGTGCCAGTAGTTACCGGGACAGGGGT. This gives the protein CASSYRDRG. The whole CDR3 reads CASSYRDRGQYF.

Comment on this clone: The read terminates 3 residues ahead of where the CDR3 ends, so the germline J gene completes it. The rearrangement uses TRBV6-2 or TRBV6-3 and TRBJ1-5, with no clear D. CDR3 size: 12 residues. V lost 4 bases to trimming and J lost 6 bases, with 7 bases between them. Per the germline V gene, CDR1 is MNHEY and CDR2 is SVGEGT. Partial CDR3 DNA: TGTGCCAGCAGTTCTATAAGTCAGCCC. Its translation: CASSSISQP. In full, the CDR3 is CASSSISQPQHF.

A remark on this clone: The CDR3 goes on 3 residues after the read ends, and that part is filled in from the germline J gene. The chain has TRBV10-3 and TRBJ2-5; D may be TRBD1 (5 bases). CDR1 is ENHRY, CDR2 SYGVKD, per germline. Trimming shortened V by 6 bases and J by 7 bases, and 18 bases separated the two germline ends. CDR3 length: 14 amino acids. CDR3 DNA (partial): TGTGCCATCAGGCACAGCGATCCCCAGGGGACC. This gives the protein CAIRHSDPQGT. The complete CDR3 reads CAIRHSDPQGTQYF.

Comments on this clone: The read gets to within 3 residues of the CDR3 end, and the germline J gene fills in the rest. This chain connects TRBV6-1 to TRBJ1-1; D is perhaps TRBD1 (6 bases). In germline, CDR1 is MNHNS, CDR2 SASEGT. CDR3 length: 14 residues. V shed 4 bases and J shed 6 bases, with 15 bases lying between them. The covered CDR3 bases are TGTGCCAGCAGTGTAGGGGGGGTGAAAGCTGAA. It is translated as CASSVGGVKAE. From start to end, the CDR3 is CASSVGGVKAEAFF.

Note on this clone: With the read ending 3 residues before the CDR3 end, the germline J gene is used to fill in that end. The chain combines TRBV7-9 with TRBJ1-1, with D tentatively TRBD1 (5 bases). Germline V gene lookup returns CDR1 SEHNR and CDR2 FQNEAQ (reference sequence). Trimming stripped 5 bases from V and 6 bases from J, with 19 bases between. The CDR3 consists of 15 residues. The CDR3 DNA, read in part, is TGTGCCAGCAGCCCCGGGATGGGGCTGGGAGCTGAA. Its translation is CASSPGMGLGAE. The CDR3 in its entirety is CASSPGMGLGAEAFF.

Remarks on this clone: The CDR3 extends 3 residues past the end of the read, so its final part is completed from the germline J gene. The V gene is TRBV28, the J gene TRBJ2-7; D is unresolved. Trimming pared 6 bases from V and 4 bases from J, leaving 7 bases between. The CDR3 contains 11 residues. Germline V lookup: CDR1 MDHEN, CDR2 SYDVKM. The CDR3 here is CASRGSYEQYF. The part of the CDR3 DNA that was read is TGTGCCAGCAGAGGTTCATACGAG.

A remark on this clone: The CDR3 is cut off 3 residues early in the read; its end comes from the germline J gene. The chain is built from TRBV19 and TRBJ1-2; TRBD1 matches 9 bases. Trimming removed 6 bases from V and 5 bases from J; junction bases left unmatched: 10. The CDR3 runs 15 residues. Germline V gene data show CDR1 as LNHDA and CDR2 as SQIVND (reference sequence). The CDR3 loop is CASSSETGGRYGYTF. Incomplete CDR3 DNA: TGTGCCAGTAGCTCGGAGACAGGGGGTCGTTATGGC. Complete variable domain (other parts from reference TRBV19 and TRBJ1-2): DGGITQSPKYLFRKEGQNVTLSCEQNLNHDAMYWYRQDPGQGLRLIYYSQIVNDFQKGDIAEGYSVSREKKESFPLTVTSAQKNPTAFYLCASSSETGGRYGYTFGSGTRLTVV.

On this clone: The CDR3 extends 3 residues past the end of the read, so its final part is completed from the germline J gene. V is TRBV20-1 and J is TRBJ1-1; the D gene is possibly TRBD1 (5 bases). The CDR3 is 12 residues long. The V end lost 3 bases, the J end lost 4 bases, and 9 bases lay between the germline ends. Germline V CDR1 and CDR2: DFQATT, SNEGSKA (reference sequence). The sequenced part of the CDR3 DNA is TGCAGTGCTAGGGACATTGCCACTGAA. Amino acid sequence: CSARDIATE. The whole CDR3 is CSARDIATEAFF.

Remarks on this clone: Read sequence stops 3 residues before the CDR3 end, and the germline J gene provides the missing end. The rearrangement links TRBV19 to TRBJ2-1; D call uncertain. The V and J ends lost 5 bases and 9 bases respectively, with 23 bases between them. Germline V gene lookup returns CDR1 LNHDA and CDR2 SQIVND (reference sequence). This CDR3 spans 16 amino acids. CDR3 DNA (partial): TGTGCCAGTAGTGTCAAACCCCGCGGCTTCGGGTTTGAG. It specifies CASSVKPRGFGFE. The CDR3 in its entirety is CASSVKPRGFGFEQFF.

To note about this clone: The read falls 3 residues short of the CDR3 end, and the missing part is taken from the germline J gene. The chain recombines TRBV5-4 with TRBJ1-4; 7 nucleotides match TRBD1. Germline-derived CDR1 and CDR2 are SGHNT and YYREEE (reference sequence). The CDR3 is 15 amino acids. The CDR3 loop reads CASSSQGYMHSPLFF. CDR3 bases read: TGTGCCAGCAGCTCACAGGGGTATATGCATTCACCA. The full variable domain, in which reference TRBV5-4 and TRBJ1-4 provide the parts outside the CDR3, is ETGVTQSPTHLIKTRGQQVTLRCSSQSGHNTVSWYQQALGQGPQFIFQYYREEENGRGNFPPRFSGLQFPNYSSELNVNALELDDSALYLCASSSQGYMHSPLFFGSGTQLSVL.